These 26 T cell receptor beta chains came from one sample sequenced in a study of T cells in Graves' hyperthyroidism and ophthalmopathy. Regions amplified from RNA transcripts were the TCR beta CDR3 regions. First-round RT-PCR of the TCR CDR3 relied on the HTBI primer set. TCRdb reprocessed the multiplex PCR reads via MiXCR and lists one record per CDR3 protein. Among about 360,000 distinct CDR3 sequences listed, around 16% were seen once. The sequenced sample was blood. Every receptor here comes from a young woman with Graves' hyperthyroidism that later progressed to Graves' ophthalmopathy.

This clonotype was seen ten or more times. The V and J genes are TRBV7-2 and TRBJ2-5, with no clear D. The CDR3 spans 15 residues. V lost 4 bases, J lost 0 bases, and 12 bases lay in between. Germline CDR1 SGHTA, CDR2 FQGNSA. The CDR3 nucleotides read TGTGCCAGCAGCTCTTTTTTTCGGGACCAAGAGACCCAGTACTTC. As protein: CASSSFFRDQETQYF.

The genes are TRBV29-1 and TRBJ1-5, with a tentative D call TRBD1 (5 bases). This CDR3 has 14 residues. Trimming removed 4 bases at V and 4 bases at J, with 14 bases between. Germline assignment: CDR1 SQVTM and CDR2 ANQGSEA. The CDR3 sequence: CSVAGGGVNQPQHF. CDR3 coding DNA: TGCAGCGTTGCCGGCGGAGGGGTAAATCAGCCCCAGCATTTT.

CDR3 in amino acids: CASSMNPAGSGELFF. CDR3 coding DNA: TGTGCCAGTAGTATGAATCCTGCTGGTTCCGGGGAGCTGTTTTTT. The chain carries TRBV19 and TRBJ2-2; D not resolved. V dropped 3 bases and J dropped 6 bases, with 14 bases sitting between them. The CDR3 is made up of 15 amino acids. CDR1 LNHDA and CDR2 SQIVND come from the germline V gene (reference sequence). Variable domain in full (rest from reference TRBV19 and TRBJ2-2): DGGITQSPKYLFRKEGQNVTLSCEQNLNHDAMYWYRQDPGQGLRLIYYSQIVNDFQKGDIAEGYSVSREKKESFPLTVTSAQKNPTAFYLCASSMNPAGSGELFFGEGSRLTVL.

The genes are TRBV5-1 and TRBJ2-1; 12 positions agree with TRBD2. The CDR3 has 14 residues. V gave up 7 bases and J gave up 7 bases; unmatched junction bases: 6. From germline, CDR1 is SGHRS and CDR2 YFSETQ. CDR3 DNA: TGCGCCAGCTCGACTAGCGGGAGTGTGAATGAGCAGTTCTTC. Encoded protein: CASSTSGSVNEQFF.

This clonotype was seen a few times. The chain recombines TRBV4-3 with TRBJ2-1, with 8 bases that match TRBD2. J was trimmed by 0 bases and V by 0 bases; bases with no gene match: 7. CDR1 and CDR2 (germline): LGHNA, YSLEER. This CDR3 has 18 residues. CDR3 amino acids: CASSQEASGPSSYNEQFF. In DNA, the CDR3 is TGCGCCAGCAGCCAAGAGGCTAGCGGGCCCAGCTCCTACAATGAGCAGTTCTTC.

Turning to this clonotype: This clone may be a read error of a much larger clone one base away. V gene TRBV5-1 combines with J gene TRBJ2-3; maybe TRBD1 (5 bases). CDR3 length: 15 amino acids. CDR1 is SGHRS and CDR2 is YFSETQ in the germline V gene. The CDR3 loop is CTSSLGGASQGTQYF. DNA for the CDR3: TGCACCAGCAGCTTGGGCGGAGCATCTCAGGGAACGCAGTATTTT.

This chain connects TRBV7-3 to TRBJ2-3; 7 bases align to TRBD1. Germline V gene lookup returns CDR1 SGHTA and CDR2 FQGTGA. V was clipped by 4 bases and J by 2 bases; unmatched bases: 6. This CDR3 comprises 15 residues. The chain's CDR3 is CASSSLGQVTDTQYF. CDR3 nucleotide sequence: TGTGCCAGCAGCTCCCTCGGACAGGTCACAGATACGCAGTATTTT.

This clonotype was observed at least ten times. CDR3: CATRSSPWLSRKEQYF. For the CDR3, the DNA is TGTGCCACCAGAAGCAGCCCCTGGCTCAGCAGAAAAGAGCAGTACTTC. The chain recombines TRBV27 with TRBJ2-7; D is ambiguous. Germline V gene sequence: CDR1 MNHEY, CDR2 SMNVEV (reference sequence). Trimming shortened V by 10 bases and J by 7 bases, and 29 bases separated the two germline ends. The CDR3 has 16 residues.

In its sample, this clonotype was seen many times. The chain combines TRBV24-1 with TRBJ2-1; the D gene is possibly TRBD2 (5 bases). V lost 0 bases to trimming and J lost 10 bases, with 9 bases between them. Germline assignment: CDR1 KGHDR and CDR2 SFDVKD. The CDR3 length is 13 residues. The CDR3 DNA follows: TGTGCCACCAGTGATTTGCCTGGGGAGGAGCAGTTCTTC. Translated: CATSDLPGEEQFF.

This clonotype showed up many times. V and J are TRBV2 and TRBJ1-2; D not resolved. This CDR3 contains 14 residues. The germline V gene has CDR1 SNHLY and CDR2 FYNNEI. Trimming took 0 bases from V and 1 from J, leaving 6 bases between them. CDR3 coding DNA: TGTGCCAGCAGTGAAGCGACGTTTAACTATGGCTACACCTTC. Amino acids: CASSEATFNYGYTF.

Only one count was recorded for this clonotype. With a much larger clone just one base away, this may be a read error. The conserved phenylalanine or tryptophan is not found at the CDR3 terminus, so this likely reflects a read error. The chain joins TRBV27 to TRBJ2-1; a possible D gene is TRBD2 (6 bases). V was cut by 8 bases and J by 5 bases, with 13 bases left in between. Looked up from germline, CDR1 is MNHEY and CDR2 is SMNVEV (reference sequence). The CDR3 runs to 13 residues. The CDR3 DNA is TGTGCCAGCGGGGAGGACGGAGACAATGAGCAGTTCCTC. Residues: CASGEDGDNEQFL.

The genes are TRBV20-1 and TRBJ1-6; maybe TRBD1 (5 bases). Deletions cut 3 bases from V and 9 bases from J, with 18 bases between. Germline V gene lookup returns CDR1 DFQATT and CDR2 SNEGSKA (reference sequence). CDR3 length equals 15 residues. This chain's CDR3 is CSASARQGMGSPLHF. The CDR3 bases are TGCAGTGCTAGTGCTCGGCAGGGTATGGGTTCACCCCTCCACTTT.

This clonotype was detected ten times or more. V usage is TRBV5-1 and J usage is TRBJ2-5; 7 nucleotides match TRBD2. Germline CDR1 and CDR2: SGHRS and YFSETQ. Trimming took 0 bases from V and 0 from J; bases not matched to a gene: 8. This CDR3 is built from 17 residues. CDR3 sequence (DNA): TGCGCCAGCAGCTTGGAGCCCCCAGCGGGGTACCAAGAGACCCAGTACTTC. Its translation is CASSLEPPAGYQETQYF. The whole variable domain, remainder taken from reference TRBV5-1 and TRBJ2-5, is KAGVTQTPRYLIKTRGQQVTLSCSPISGHRSVSWYQQTPGQGLQFLFEYFSETQRNKGNFPGRFSGRQFSNSRSEMNVSTLELGDSALYLCASSLEPPAGYQETQYFGPGTRLLVL.

At least ten counts were recorded for this clonotype. V and J are TRBV28 and TRBJ2-2, with 8 nucleotides matching TRBD1. There are 15 residues in the CDR3. The J segment lost 1 base and the V segment lost 6 bases, leaving 4 bases of the junction unmatched. CDR1 is MDHEN and CDR2 is SYDVKM in the germline V gene. The CDR3 nucleotides are TGTGCCAGCAGGACAGGACAGGGGAACACCGGGGAGCTGTTTTTT. This translates into CASRTGQGNTGELFF.

This clonotype was seen more than once but under ten times. CDR3 bases: TGCGCCAGCAGCTTGGCCGGGACAGTCAAACTAAATCTAAATCAGCCCCAGCATTTT. This encodes CASSLAGTVKLNLNQPQHF. V is TRBV5-1 and J is TRBJ1-5, with 7 nucleotides matching TRBD1. Losses at the gene ends were 0 bases for V and 4 bases for J; bases not matched to a gene: 16. Germline assignment: CDR1 SGHRS and CDR2 YFSETQ. There are 19 residues in the CDR3. The variable domain in full, completed from reference TRBV5-1 and TRBJ1-5, reads KAGVTQTPRYLIKTRGQQVTLSCSPISGHRSVSWYQQTPGQGLQFLFEYFSETQRNKGNFPGRFSGRQFSNSRSEMNVSTLELGDSALYLCASSLAGTVKLNLNQPQHFGDGTRLSIL.

This chain connects TRBV4-3 to TRBJ1-1; unclear D gene. Germline assignment: CDR1 LGHNA and CDR2 YSLEER. V was trimmed by 0 bases and J by 4 bases, leaving 15 bases between them. The CDR3 runs 16 residues. The CDR3 sequence is CASSQEVFTPGTEAFF. CDR3 coding DNA: TGCGCCAGCAGCCAAGAAGTTTTCACCCCGGGCACTGAAGCTTTCTTT.

This clonotype was counted only a few times. V and J are TRBV3-1 and TRBJ1-6; D is uncertain. V was cut by 2 bases and J by 0 bases, with 8 bases left in between. Germline V lookup: CDR1 LGHDT, CDR2 YNNKEL (reference sequence). This CDR3 is built from 16 residues. CDR3 nucleotides: TGTGCCAGCAGCCAAACGGGTTTCTCCTATAATTCACCCCTCCACTTT. The encoded protein is CASSQTGFSYNSPLHF.

There are many counts of this clonotype. The chain recombines TRBV13 with TRBJ2-1; a weak D match, TRBD1 (5 bases). Trimming took off 5 bases at V and 7 bases at J, with 15 bases between the two ends. The CDR3 runs to 14 residues. In germline, CDR1 is PRHDT, CDR2 FYEKMQ (reference sequence). CDR3 coding DNA: TGTGCCAGCAGCACCCTGGCAGGGTTGAATGAGCAGTTCTTC. It codes for CASSTLAGLNEQFF.

The chain couples TRBV28 to TRBJ2-1; TRBD2 agrees at 11 bases. Germline trimming cut 6 bases from V and 3 bases from J; bases unmatched to any gene: 7. Germline lookup yields CDR1 MDHEN and CDR2 SYDVKM. The CDR3 sequence is 16 residues long. The CDR3 DNA reads TGTGCCAGCAGAAGTCCGACTAGCGGGAACTACAATGAGCAGTTCTTC. As protein: CASRSPTSGNYNEQFF.

The chain couples TRBV10-2 to TRBJ2-7, with a tentative D call TRBD2 (5 bases). Germline V CDR1 and CDR2: WSHSY, SAAADI. Between the trimmed V and J ends, which lost 9 bases and 6 bases, there was a span of 21 bases. This CDR3 has 14 residues. In DNA, the CDR3 is TGCGCCAGTGCGGAGACTAATAGTCCCTGCGAGCAGTACTTC. Its protein is CASAETNSPCEQYF.

This clonotype was seen more than once but under ten times. The V call is TRBV6-1, the J call TRBJ2-3, with 8 bases aligning to TRBD1. The V and J ends lost 4 bases and 4 bases, in that order; junction bases with no gene match: 7. Germline V gene sequence: CDR1 MNHNS, CDR2 SASEGT. The CDR3 extends over 15 amino acids. CDR3 nucleotide sequence: TGTGCCAGCAGTGGACGGACAGGGATGCCAGATACGCAGTATTTT. Encoded protein: CASSGRTGMPDTQYF.

On this clonotype: It may be a read error: a sequence one base away is much more abundant. The J gene is TRBJ1-2, the V gene TRBV7-2; D ambiguous. CDR1 and CDR2 (germline): SGHTA, FQGNSA. This CDR3 is built from 13 residues. The V end lost 4 bases, the J end lost 4 bases, and 10 bases lay between the germline ends. For the CDR3, the DNA is TGTGCCAGCAGCTCCCGACGGGGCTATGGCTACACCTTC. Its protein product is CASSSRRGYGYTF.

This clonotype was counted many times. CDR3 coding DNA: TGTGCCAGCAGTTCGGACAGTTGGAATGAGCAGTTCTTC. Its translation: CASSSDSWNEQFF. V gene TRBV27 combines with J gene TRBJ2-1; maybe TRBD1 (6 bases). CDR3 length: 13 amino acids. Germline V CDR1 and CDR2: MNHEY, SMNVEV (reference sequence). V was cut by 4 bases and J by 7 bases, with 11 bases left in between.

In this sample, this clonotype turned up many times. The chain has TRBV6-1 and TRBJ1-3; D unclear. The CDR3 is 15 residues long. V lost 4 bases and J lost 0, with 10 bases in between. CDR1 and CDR2 (germline): MNHNS, SASEGT. The CDR3 bases are TGTGCCAGCAGTGCTGACGGGAGCTCTGGAAACACCATATATTTT. Translating gives CASSADGSSGNTIYF.

In this sample, this clonotype turned up a few times. J is TRBJ2-2 and V is TRBV7-6, with D unresolved. CDR1 is SGHVS and CDR2 is FNYEAQ in the germline V gene. Trimming removed 5 bases from V and 6 bases from J, with 10 bases in between. The length of the CDR3 is 13 residues. The CDR3 is CASSQLPPGELFF. The CDR3 nucleotides are TGTGCCAGCAGCCAACTCCCTCCCGGGGAGCTGTTTTTT.

This clonotype was recorded at least ten times. The chain uses TRBV28 and TRBJ1-5, with D tentatively TRBD1 (5 bases). V was cut by 4 bases and J by 3 bases, with 16 bases left in between. The CDR3 loop spans 16 amino acids. Germline loops: CDR1 MDHEN, CDR2 SYDVKM. The CDR3 sequence: CASSSSLGRDNQPQHF. The CDR3 DNA is TGTGCCAGCAGTTCCTCCTTGGGGCGCGACAATCAGCCCCAGCATTTT.